The 22 T cell receptor beta chains below were found in one sample sequenced in a study of ipilimumab plus nivolumab after autologous stem cell transplantation. TCRdb's table, derived via immunoSEQ multiplex PCR, lists solely in-frame clones and lacks some. The repertoire has roughly 16,000 clones, 80% to 85% of them found once; the top ten carry 20% to 25%. This material consisted of PBMCs, taken in a trial of ipilimumab plus nivolumab as post-transplant consolidation. The receptors come from a male donor with diffuse large B-cell lymphoma.

The chain employs TRBV28 and TRBJ1-6; TRBD1 might be the D (5 bases). The CDR3 runs 15 residues. CDR1 and CDR2 (germline): MDHEN, SYDVKM. Trimming took off 6 bases at V and 8 bases at J, with 17 bases between the two ends. CDR3 nucleotides: TGTGCCAGCAGCGAATTGGGGGAGGTTTATTCACCCCTCCACTTT. Protein: CASSELGEVYSPLHF.

This sequence joins TRBV7-9 and TRBJ2-2, with 11 bases fitting TRBD2. The CDR3 length is 14 residues. The germline CDR1 and CDR2 sequences are SEHNR and FQNEAQ (reference sequence). V lost 9 bases to trimming and J lost 3 bases; unmatched junction nucleotides: 3. For the CDR3, the DNA is TGTGCCAGTAGCGGGGGGGCCCACACCGGGGAGCTGTTTTTT. It specifies CASSGGAHTGELFF.

This sequence joins TRBV6-4 and TRBJ2-3, with 8 positions matching TRBD2. Germline CDR1 reads MRHNA; CDR2 reads SNTAGT. CDR3 length equals 15 residues. V gave up 4 bases and J gave up 2 bases; unmatched junction bases: 5. The chain's CDR3 is CASSVTSGSTDTQYF. In DNA, the CDR3 is TGTGCCAGCAGTGTAACTAGCGGTTCCACAGATACGCAGTATTTT.

This clone was picked up a small number of times. V is TRBV19 and J is TRBJ2-7; TRBD2 might be the D (6 bases). This CDR3 has 16 amino acids. The V gene lost 0 bases and the J gene lost 0 bases, with 12 bases spanning the gap. CDR1 and CDR2 from the germline V gene are LNHDA and SQIVND (reference sequence). The CDR3 nucleotides read TGTGCCAGTAGTATAGATGGGGGGACGGGCTCCTACGAGCAGTACTTC. This sequence encodes CASSIDGGTGSYEQYF.

The rearrangement uses TRBV6-6 and TRBJ2-5; D might be TRBD2 (7 bases). Trimming cost V 0 bases and J 2 bases, with 10 bases left between them. The CDR3 length is 15 residues. Germline-derived CDR1 and CDR2 are MNHNY and SVGAGI (reference sequence). CDR3 amino acids: CASSYSRGQQETQYF. The CDR3 DNA follows: TGTGCCAGCAGTTACTCGCGGGGGCAACAAGAGACCCAGTACTTC.

The chain carries TRBV11-3 and TRBJ2-4; D might be TRBD1 or TRBD2, each matching 6 bases. The CDR3 extends over 18 amino acids. Germline CDR1 is SGHNT and CDR2 is YENEEA. V lost 4 bases, J lost 0 bases, and 19 bases lay in between. CDR3 residues: CASSSSLVGGRAKNIQYF. The CDR3 nucleotides read TGTGCCAGCAGCTCCTCCCTCGTAGGGGGGAGAGCCAAAAACATTCAGTACTTC.

The gene calls are TRBV5-6 and TRBJ1-1; no clear D. CDR1 is SGHDT, CDR2 YYEEEE, per germline. V was clipped by 2 bases and J by 5 bases, with 28 bases between them. The CDR3 loop spans 19 amino acids. The CDR3 coding sequence is TGTGCCAGCAGCTTATTGTTTTATCCGCGGCAAAAAGATCTGACTGAAGCTTTCTTT. Translation: CASSLLFYPRQKDLTEAFF. The full variable domain, its missing parts supplied by reference TRBV5-6 and TRBJ1-1, is DAGVTQSPTHLIKTRGQQVTLRCSPKSGHDTVSWYQQALGQGPQFIFQYYEEEERQRGNFPDRFSGHQFPNYSSELNVNALLLGDSALYLCASSLLFYPRQKDLTEAFFGQGTRLTVV.

The chain recombines TRBV27 with TRBJ2-2; 7 nucleotides line up with TRBD1. Trimming took 6 bases from V and 4 from J; bases not matched to a gene: 8. The CDR3 is 15 amino acids. Germline V gene sequence: CDR1 MNHEY, CDR2 SMNVEV (reference sequence). For the CDR3, the DNA is TGTGCCAGCAGACCGACAGGGTCGGGCACCGGGGAGCTGTTTTTT. It is translated as CASRPTGSGTGELFF.

This clone qualifies as medium-sized. The chain joins TRBV7-8 to TRBJ2-7; D not resolved. CDR1 is SGHVS and CDR2 is FQNEAQ in the germline V gene. The V end lost 5 bases, the J end lost 0 bases, and 5 bases lay between the germline ends. This CDR3 region has 12 residues. The CDR3 DNA reads TGTGCCAGCAGCCGGGTCTCCTACGAGCAGTACTTC. This translates into CASSRVSYEQYF.

This chain uses TRBV4-1 with TRBJ2-7; maybe TRBD2 (7 bases). The CDR3 sequence is 15 residues long. The V gene lost 2 bases and the J gene lost 3 bases, with 14 bases spanning the gap. Germline V lookup: CDR1 MGHRA, CDR2 YSYEKL. CDR3 DNA: TGCGCCAGCAGCCAAACGGGGGGCACTAGCTACGAGCAGTACTTC. Its translation: CASSQTGGTSYEQYF.

This chain connects TRBV2 to TRBJ1-1, with 9 bases matching TRBD1. Germline values: CDR1 SNHLY, CDR2 FYNNEI. V shed 6 bases, J shed 4 bases, and the junction held 6 bases outside the gene matches. The CDR3 is 14 residues long. CDR3 in DNA: TGTGCCAGCAGGTCCGGGACAGGGAGCACTGAAGCTTTCTTT. Protein product: CASRSGTGSTEAFF.

This clone was found once. The rearrangement uses TRBV7-9 and TRBJ2-1; possibly TRBD1 for D (6 bases). V lost 5 bases and J lost 2, with 10 bases in between. Germline lookup yields CDR1 SEHNR and CDR2 FQNEAQ (reference sequence). The CDR3 extends over 14 amino acids. CDR3 protein: CASSPRTAYNEQFF. CDR3 in DNA: TGTGCCAGCAGCCCCCGGACAGCCTACAATGAGCAGTTCTTC.

This chain uses TRBV7-8 with TRBJ2-7; D possibly uses TRBD1 or TRBD2 (5 bases each). The CDR3 sequence is 16 residues long. Trimming shortened V by 5 bases and J by 3 bases, and 20 bases separated the two germline ends. Germline CDR1 SGHVS, CDR2 FQNEAQ. In nucleotides, the CDR3 is TGTGCCAGCAGCCCGCGACCGAGGGTGGGGGTCTACGAGCAGTACTTC. As protein: CASSPRPRVGVYEQYF.

The chain recombines TRBV28 with TRBJ2-7; no clear D gene. V lost 1 base, J lost 3 bases, and 10 bases lay in between. Per germline, CDR1 MDHEN and CDR2 SYDVKM. There are 14 residues in the CDR3. This chain's CDR3 is CASSLLPVVYEQYF. In nucleotides, the CDR3 is TGTGCCAGCAGTTTATTGCCCGTTGTCTACGAGCAGTACTTC.

The gene calls are TRBV28 and TRBJ1-2; a weak D match, TRBD1 (5 bases). Deletions cut 1 base from V and 3 bases from J, with 12 bases between. The germline V gene has CDR1 MDHEN and CDR2 SYDVKM. The CDR3 contains 15 residues. Here the CDR3 DNA reads TGTGCCAGCAGTTTATTTGGCAGGGCGGACTATGGCTACACCTTC. This sequence encodes CASSLFGRADYGYTF.

This clone was seen a handful of times. The CDR3 here is CASSEAEDEQYF. DNA of the CDR3: TGTGCCAGCAGTGAGGCGGAGGACGAGCAGTACTTC. This chain connects TRBV2 to TRBJ2-7, with D perhaps TRBD2 (5 bases). The length of the CDR3 is 12 residues. From germline, CDR1 is SNHLY and CDR2 FYNNEI. With 3 bases removed from V and 5 bases from J, the gap between germline ends came to 8 bases.

The chain couples TRBV2 to TRBJ2-7; no firm D call. V gave up 1 base and J gave up 4 bases, with 11 bases separating them. The CDR3 is 14 residues long. Germline lookup yields CDR1 SNHLY and CDR2 FYNNEI. The CDR3 DNA follows: TGTGCCAGCAGTGAAGGGGTATTTGAATACGAGCAGTACTTC. Translating it yields CASSEGVFEYEQYF. Full variable domain (outside the CDR3, taken from reference TRBV2 and TRBJ2-7): EPEVTQTPSHQVTQMGQEVILRCVPISNHLYFYWYRQILGQKVEFLVSFYNNEISEKSEIFDDQFSVERPDGSNFTLKIRSTKLEDSAMYFCASSEGVFEYEQYFGPGTRLTVT.

The chain combines TRBV29-1 with TRBJ1-4, with 11 bases matching TRBD1. The CDR3 is 12 residues long. CDR1 SQVTM and CDR2 ANQGSEA come from the germline V gene. J lost 8 bases, V lost 7 bases, and 3 bases had no gene match. The CDR3, as DNA: TGCAGCGGGGGACAGGGGGGAGAAAAACTGTTTTTT. Translation gives CSGGQGGEKLFF. Using reference TRBV29-1 and TRBJ1-4 for the parts outside the CDR3, the full variable domain is SAVISQKPSRDICQRGTSLTIQCQVDSQVTMMFWYRQQPGQSLTLIATANQGSEATYESGFVIDKFPISRPNLTFSTLTVSNMSPEDSSIYLCSGGQGGEKLFFGSGTQLSVL.

The rearrangement uses TRBV6-5 and TRBJ2-3; D is perhaps TRBD2 (6 bases). From germline, CDR1 is MNHEY and CDR2 SVGAGI. The CDR3 sequence is 15 residues long. Trimming took off 7 bases at V and 6 bases at J, with 20 bases between the two ends. DNA of the CDR3: TGTGCCAGCACCACCGGGGGACTGCCCGGGGATACGCAGTATTTT. It translates to CASTTGGLPGDTQYF.

This clone is medium-sized within its sample. The V call is TRBV5-1, the J call TRBJ2-2; D ambiguous. The CDR3 has 16 residues. V lost 3 bases and J lost 3, with 15 bases in between. Germline V CDR1 and CDR2: SGHRS, YFSETQ. The CDR3 reads CASSSFSSRDTGELFF. CDR3 nucleotide sequence: TGCGCCAGCAGCTCCTTTAGTAGTCGCGACACCGGGGAGCTGTTTTTT.

J is TRBJ2-7 and V is TRBV6-5; D call uncertain. Germline values: CDR1 MNHEY, CDR2 SVGAGI. The CDR3 is made up of 15 amino acids. V lost 0 bases and J 6 bases, leaving 15 bases between the germline ends. CDR3 coding DNA: TGTGCCAGCAGTTACTCGTCCGGCATGGCCCTCGAGCAGTACTTC. It translates to CASSYSSGMALEQYF.

V gene TRBV12-5 combines with J gene TRBJ2-2, with 8 positions matching TRBD1. The CDR3 covers 14 residues. From germline, CDR1 is LGHNT and CDR2 FRNRAP. V shed 3 bases and J 6 bases; nucleotides not matched to a gene: 3. The DNA for the CDR3 is TGTGCTAGTGGTTTCCAGGGGGCCGCCGGGGAGCTGTTTTTT. It is translated as CASGFQGAAGELFF.